These 15 T cell receptor beta chains were all obtained from the same sample, sequenced in a study of blood T cells in healthy people across ages. Sample-barcoded 5' priming and a J-beta primer mix drove a second PCR of about 7 to 11 cycles. TCRdb analysed the 5' RACE reads with MiXCR anew, one entry per CDR3 protein. Here the sample spans under 800,000 distinct CDR3 sequences, around 20% being singletons. The sequencing sample was made of blood. Receptors originate from a man aged 65 to 79 in good health.

Only a few counts were recorded for this clonotype. The genes are TRBV3-1 and TRBJ2-5, with TRBD2 identical over 13 bases. Germline CDR1 and CDR2: LGHDT and YNNKEL (reference sequence). Unmatched junction bases numbered 6, after V lost 0 bases and J lost 5 bases. The CDR3 has 17 residues. CDR3 nucleotides: TGTGCCAGCAGCCAAGATACCGGACTAGCGGGAGTGGAGACCCAGTACTTC. Translating gives CASSQDTGLAGVETQYF.

This clonotype has just a few counts. A junction end diverges from the germline sequence, so it may reflect a read error. The chain employs TRBV10-3 and TRBJ1-4, with 7 bases matching TRBD1. The CDR3 loop spans 14 amino acids. The germline V gene encodes CDR1 ENHRY and CDR2 SYGVKD. The CDR3 protein is CTISEGGTAEKLFF. The DNA of the CDR3 is TGTACCATCAGTGAGGGTGGGACAGCGGAAAAACTGTTTTTT.

Only a few counts were recorded for this clonotype. The rearrangement uses TRBV3-1 and TRBJ2-5, with TRBD1 matching over 10 bases. Looked up from germline, CDR1 is LGHDT and CDR2 is YNNKEL (reference sequence). V shed 4 bases and J 5 bases; nucleotides not matched to a gene: 4. This CDR3 has 14 amino acids. For the CDR3, the DNA is TGTGCCAGCAGCCGACAGGGGGCAACGGAGACCCAGTACTTC. Protein: CASSRQGATETQYF.

This clonotype was detected only a few times. CDR3 residues: CSARGPSPDTQYF. In DNA, the CDR3 is TGCAGTGCTAGAGGGCCTTCCCCAGATACGCAGTATTTT. The genes are TRBV20-1 and TRBJ2-3; D not certain. This CDR3 spans 13 amino acids. Germline CDR1 DFQATT, CDR2 SNEGSKA (reference sequence). V was clipped by 1 base and J by 4 bases, with 9 bases between them.

The J gene is TRBJ1-2, the V gene TRBV6-1; D is uncertain. This CDR3 has 12 amino acids. V lost 0 bases and J lost 4, with 3 bases in between. The germline gives CDR1 MNHNS, CDR2 SASEGT. The CDR3 protein is CASSEASYGYTF. The DNA for the CDR3 is TGTGCCAGCAGTGAAGCCTCCTATGGCTACACCTTC.

CDR3 nucleotide sequence: TGCAGTGCTCAGGGGAGACAGGGGGACAACACCGGGGAGCTGTTTTTT. It encodes CSAQGRQGDNTGELFF. This chain uses TRBV20-1 with TRBJ2-2, with 9 bases aligning to TRBD1. Germline values: CDR1 DFQATT, CDR2 SNEGSKA (reference sequence). The CDR3 totals 16 residues. The J segment lost 2 bases and the V segment lost 5 bases, leaving 9 bases of the junction unmatched.

The CDR3 region has the DNA TGCGCCAGCAGCCAAGAGCCGGCGGGAGCCTCCTACAATGAGCAGTTCTTC. Encoded protein: CASSQEPAGASYNEQFF. The J gene is TRBJ2-1, the V gene TRBV4-3, with 7 bases that match TRBD2. CDR1 and CDR2 (germline): LGHNA, YSLEER. Trimming at V came to 0 bases and at J to 0 bases, leaving 5 bases not matched to a gene. The CDR3 is 17 amino acids.

This chain connects TRBV6-6 to TRBJ1-5; D is unresolved. The CDR3 is 15 residues long. Germline lookup yields CDR1 MNHNY and CDR2 SVGAGI (reference sequence). V dropped 5 bases and J dropped 1 base, with 12 bases sitting between them. This CDR3 reads CASSRHGGSNQPQHF. The DNA for the CDR3 is TGTGCCAGCAGTCGACACGGCGGGAGCAATCAGCCCCAGCATTTT.

This clonotype was detected a few times. The chain combines TRBV6-6 with TRBJ2-5; D perhaps matches TRBD1 (6 bases). The CDR3 has 13 residues. V lost 2 bases, J lost 4 bases, and 8 bases lay in between. The germline V gene encodes CDR1 MNHNY and CDR2 SVGAGI (reference sequence). The CDR3 DNA follows: TGTGCCAGCAGTTACGTACAGGGAGAGACCCAGTACTTC. It encodes CASSYVQGETQYF.

This sequence joins TRBV2 and TRBJ1-5; 9 bases fit TRBD1. The CDR3 totals 16 residues. Germline V gene data show CDR1 as SNHLY and CDR2 as FYNNEI. The trim removed 3 bases at V and 4 bases at J, leaving 7 bases unmatched. This CDR3 reads CASSDSGTGINQPQHF. In DNA, the CDR3 is TGTGCCAGCAGTGATAGTGGGACAGGGATTAATCAGCCCCAGCATTTT.

In this sample, this clonotype turned up many times. The chain has TRBV11-2 and TRBJ2-5, with D perhaps TRBD2 (5 bases). The CDR3 runs 15 residues. Looked up from germline, CDR1 is SGHAT and CDR2 is FQNNGV. Trimming pared 0 bases from V and 0 bases from J, leaving 8 bases between. CDR3 in DNA: TGTGCCAGCAGCTTAGATTCTAGCTACCAAGAGACCCAGTACTTC. It yields the protein CASSLDSSYQETQYF. The full variable domain, rest sourced from reference TRBV11-2 and TRBJ2-5, is EAGVAQSPRYKIIEKRQSVAFWCNPISGHATLYWYQQILGQGPKLLIQFQNNGVVDDSQLPKDRFSAERLKGVDSTLKIQPAKLEDSAVYLCASSLDSSYQETQYFGPGTRLLVL.

This clonotype was observed many times. Compared with germline, one end of the junction differs, possibly owing to a read error. The chain carries TRBV7-7 and TRBJ2-2; D might be TRBD1 or TRBD2, each matching 5 bases. Per germline, CDR1 SSHAT and CDR2 FNYEAQ (reference sequence). The CDR3 consists of 18 residues. Written as DNA, the CDR3 is TGTGCTAGCAGCTTAGCGCCGGCCGGGACGACCCTAACCGGGGAGCTGTTTTTT. Protein: CASSLAPAGTTLTGELFF. Full variable domain (missing parts from reference TRBV7-7 and TRBJ2-2): GAGVSQSPRYKVTKRGQDVTLRCDPISSHATLYWYQQALGQGPEFLTYFNYEAQPDKSGLPSDRFSAERPEGSISTLTIQRTEQRDSAMYRCASSLAPAGTTLTGELFFGEGSRLTVL.

The chain joins TRBV28 to TRBJ1-4, with no clear D. The CDR3 totals 19 residues. V dropped 4 bases and J dropped 1 base, with 22 bases sitting between them. In germline, CDR1 is MDHEN, CDR2 SYDVKM. CDR3 nucleotides: TGTGCCAGCAGTTCCTCGGGAAGGGCCCCGCTTATAACTAATGAAAAACTGTTTTTT. It codes for CASSSSGRAPLITNEKLFF.

The CDR3 protein is CASSFSAGGSKNIQYF. The CDR3, as DNA: TGTGCCAGCAGTTTTTCAGCCGGGGGATCTAAAAACATTCAGTACTTC. This chain links TRBV28 with TRBJ2-4; D possibly corresponds to TRBD2 (6 bases). The V end was cut by 3 bases, the J end by 4 bases, with 16 bases between. The CDR3 contains 16 residues. CDR1 is MDHEN, CDR2 SYDVKM, per germline.

This clonotype showed up just a few times. V gene TRBV6-5 combines with J gene TRBJ2-7; 8 nucleotides align to TRBD2. CDR3 length: 15 amino acids. The V segment lost 6 bases and the J segment 3 bases; nucleotides outside the gene matches: 10. The V gene's germline CDR1 is MNHEY and CDR2 SVGAGI. CDR3 bases: TGTGCCAGCAGCTTACGAATGGGACTAGACTACGAGCAGTACTTC. Translating it yields CASSLRMGLDYEQYF.